The rows below give T cell receptor beta chains drawn from one sample of a study of control samples from healthy donors and cancer patients. Assay used: immunoSEQ multiplex PCR; TCRdb lists only in-frame clones, some missing. The sample holds just over 150,000 clones; about 93% are singletons and the top ten take under 2.5%. The sample comprised blood. The receptors here all came from a middle-aged man in good health. Both conserved end residues are part of each CDR3. A D gene is named only where the DNA matches it firmly. Clone size, where shown, is once, few, many, or a class for clones that have expanded.

V: TRBV5-1
size: -
J: TRBJ2-1
D: TRBD1
DNA: TGCGCCAGCAGCTTGGGAGGGGGCGAGGGTTTTGAGCAGTTCTTC
CDR3: CASSLGGGEGFEQFF

V: TRBV2
size: -
J: TRBJ1-5
D: -
DNA: TGTGCCAGCAACCGACAGGAAAATCAGCCCCAGCATTTT
CDR3: CASNRQENQPQHF

V: TRBV28
size: -
J: TRBJ2-7
D: -
DNA: TGTGCCAGCAGTTCCTCGGAGGCAGGGAGCTCCTACGAGCAGTACTTC
CDR3: CASSSSEAGSSYEQYF

V: TRBV19
size: -
J: TRBJ2-5
D: -
DNA: TGTGCCAGTAGTATAGACAGGGTTCGGAAAGAGACCCAGTACTTC
CDR3: CASSIDRVRKETQYF

V: TRBV28
size: -
J: TRBJ1-3
D: -
DNA: TGTGCCAGCAGTTTAATGGCGGATCGCACCATATATTTT
CDR3: CASSLMADRTIYF

V: TRBV5-6
size: -
J: TRBJ2-5
D: TRBD1
DNA: TGTGCCAGCAGCTCTCAGGGGGCTCGAAGAGAGACCCAGTACTTC
CDR3: CASSSQGARRETQYF

V: TRBV3-1/TRBV3-2
size: -
J: TRBJ1-1
D: TRBD1
DNA: TGTGCCAGCAGCCAAGCCGGGACAGGGAACACTGAAGCTTTCTTT
CDR3: CASSQAGTGNTEAFF

V: TRBV2
size: -
J: TRBJ1-6
D: TRBD1
DNA: TGTGCCAGCATCGGGACAGGGAAGTATAATTCACCCCTCCACTTT
CDR3: CASIGTGKYNSPLHF

V: TRBV27
size: -
J: TRBJ2-5
D: -
DNA: TGTGCCAGCAGCACCGCCAGGGAGGAGACCCAGTACTTC
CDR3: CASSTAREETQYF

V: TRBV5-1
size: once
J: TRBJ1-3
D: -
DNA: TGCGCCAGCAGCGGTAGCGGCTCTGGAAACACCATATATTTT
CDR3: CASSGSGSGNTIYF

V: TRBV7-9
size: -
J: TRBJ2-7
D: -
DNA: TGTGCCAGCAGCCCTCACCGGGACACGACCTACGAGCAGTACTTC
CDR3: CASSPHRDTTYEQYF